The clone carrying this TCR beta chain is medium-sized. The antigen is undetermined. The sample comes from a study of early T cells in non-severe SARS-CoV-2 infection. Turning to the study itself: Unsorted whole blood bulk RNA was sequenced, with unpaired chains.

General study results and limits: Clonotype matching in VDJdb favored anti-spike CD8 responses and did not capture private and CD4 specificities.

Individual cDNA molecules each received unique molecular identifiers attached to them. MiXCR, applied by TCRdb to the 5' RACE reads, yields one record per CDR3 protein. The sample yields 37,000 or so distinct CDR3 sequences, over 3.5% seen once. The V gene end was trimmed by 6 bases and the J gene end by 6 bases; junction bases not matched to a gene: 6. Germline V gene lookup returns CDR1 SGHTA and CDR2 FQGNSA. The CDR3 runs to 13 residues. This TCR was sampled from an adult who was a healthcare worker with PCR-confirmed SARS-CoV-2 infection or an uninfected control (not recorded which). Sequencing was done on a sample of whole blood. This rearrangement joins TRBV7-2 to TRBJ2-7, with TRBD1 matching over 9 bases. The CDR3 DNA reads TGTGCCAGCAGACCGACAGGGGGGACCGAGCAGTACTTC. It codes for CASRPTGGTEQYF.